This T cell receptor (beta chain) was sequenced for a study of T-cell memory formation after mild COVID-19. On the study more broadly: Largely donor-specific TCR clusters were found. Overall study findings and caveats: Pre-infection memory carried some responding clones, suggesting that cross-reactive memory joined. Among contracting clones, CD4+ were mainly CM/EM and CD8+ enriched in EMRA.

TCRdb recomputed calls from the 5' RACE reads with MiXCR, one row per CDR3 protein. This repertoire shows just under 150,000 distinct CDR3 sequences, 6% to 7% found once; its top ten account for more than 2%. This clonotype was observed a few times. Its antigen is not identified. CDR3 length: 14 residues. V shed 0 bases and J shed 5 bases, with 8 bases lying between them. Germline V gene data show CDR1 as SGHRS and CDR2 as YFSETQ. The chain couples TRBV5-1 to TRBJ2-2; maybe TRBD1 (5 bases). The receptor's source is an adult woman who had mild COVID-19 (a few samples of this study predate the infection). Cell type and time point are not known. Sequencing used PBMCs or a T cell subset sorted from them (not recorded which). This CDR3 is CASSLDRKTGELFF. The CDR3 DNA is TGCGCCAGCAGCTTGGACAGGAAAACCGGGGAGCTGTTTTTT.